Sequencing of this TCR beta chain was carried out in a study of OX40 agonist ivuxolimab in advanced cancers. Study in general: The patients received agonistic anti-OX40 (CD134) antibody ivuxolimab. Whole-study results and caveats: The authors did not determine the antigen specificity of the expanded peripheral T cells.

CDR1 is LGHNA, CDR2 YSLEER, per germline. This CDR3 is 14 amino acids long. V was trimmed by 0 bases and J by 4 bases, leaving 7 bases between them. On this clone: Its antigen is as yet unknown.

The method was immunoSEQ multiplex PCR; TCRdb's version includes in-frame clones alone and lacks a portion of them. Here the sample spans 57,000 or so clones, approximately 93% being singletons. The chain is built from TRBV4-3 and TRBJ2-1; no definite D call. Sequenced here: CD4+ or CD8+ T cells sorted from blood, sampled in a trial of the OX40 agonist ivuxolimab. The receptor was derived from an adult with an advanced solid tumor such as melanoma, head and neck, liver or kidney cancer. CDR3 sequence (DNA): TGCGCCAGCAGCCAAGACCGCATTTACAATGAGCAGTTCTTC. Translating it yields CASSQDRIYNEQFF.